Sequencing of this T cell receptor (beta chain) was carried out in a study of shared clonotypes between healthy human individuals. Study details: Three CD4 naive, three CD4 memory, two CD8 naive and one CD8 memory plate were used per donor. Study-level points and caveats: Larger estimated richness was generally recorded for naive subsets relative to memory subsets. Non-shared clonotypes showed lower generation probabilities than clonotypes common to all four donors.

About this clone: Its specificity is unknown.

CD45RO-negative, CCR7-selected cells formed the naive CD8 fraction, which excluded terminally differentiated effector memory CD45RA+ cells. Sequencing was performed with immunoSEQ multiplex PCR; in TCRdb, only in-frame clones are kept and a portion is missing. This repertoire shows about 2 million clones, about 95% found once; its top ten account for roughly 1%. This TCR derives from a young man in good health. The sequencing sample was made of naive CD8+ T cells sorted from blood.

The CDR3 spells CASSLGRGRDYGYTF. Written as DNA, the CDR3 is TGTGCCAGCAGCTTAGGCAGGGGACGGGACTATGGCTACACCTTC. The V gene is TRBV7-9, the J gene TRBJ1-2; D possibly corresponds to TRBD1 (6 bases). With 1 base removed from V and 3 bases from J, the gap between germline ends came to 12 bases. The CDR3 totals 15 residues. The germline V gene encodes CDR1 SEHNR and CDR2 FQNEAQ (reference sequence).